This is a list of T cell receptor beta chains from one sample in a study of shared clonotypes between healthy human individuals. Measured with immunoSEQ multiplex PCR; TCRdb has only the in-frame clones, and not every one. The data show more than 2,000,000 clones, with roughly 92% seen just once and roughly 0.15% held by the top ten. The sample comprised naive CD4+ T cells sorted from blood. These TCRs come from a man between 18 and 35 years old in good health. CDR3s include the opening cysteine and the closing phenylalanine or tryptophan. Fields, in order: V gene, J gene, clone size, CDR3 protein. Size is omitted from some rows. Given values are once, few, many or a class for expanded clones.

V gene: TRBV4-3; J gene: TRBJ2-7; clone size: once; CDR3 protein: CASSQGTSAQYEQYF
V gene: TRBV5-8; J gene: TRBJ1-5; clone size: .; CDR3 protein: CASRPGGSNQPQHF
V gene: TRBV5-4; J gene: TRBJ1-2; clone size: .; CDR3 protein: CASSFWDRSYGYTF
V gene: TRBV5-1; J gene: TRBJ2-1; clone size: .; CDR3 protein: CASSLPGPPKTQFF
V gene: TRBV7-7; J gene: TRBJ2-5; clone size: .; CDR3 protein: CASTTPGLPRQETQYF
V gene: TRBV5-1; J gene: TRBJ1-3; clone size: once; CDR3 protein: CASSLGTGAGNTIYF
V gene: TRBV7-2; J gene: TRBJ1-4; clone size: .; CDR3 protein: CASSLDGGGNEKLFF
V gene: TRBV9; J gene: TRBJ2-2; clone size: .; CDR3 protein: CASSVGLGLGANTGELFF
V gene: TRBV19; J gene: TRBJ1-2; clone size: few; CDR3 protein: CASSIRQINYGYTF
V gene: TRBV7-2; J gene: TRBJ2-7; clone size: .; CDR3 protein: CASSLLRGYEQYF
V gene: TRBV29-1; J gene: TRBJ2-7; clone size: .; CDR3 protein: CSVGFGGTGNEQYF
V gene: TRBV10-3; J gene: TRBJ1-2; clone size: .; CDR3 protein: CAIMGGTLDYGYTF
V gene: TRBV5-1; J gene: TRBJ2-5; clone size: .; CDR3 protein: CASSLGRTKGTQYF
V gene: TRBV7-9; J gene: TRBJ2-5; clone size: .; CDR3 protein: CASSRTGTQETQYF
V gene: TRBV6-5; J gene: TRBJ1-4; clone size: .; CDR3 protein: CASSRTGGEKLFF
V gene: TRBV5-1; J gene: TRBJ1-5; clone size: .; CDR3 protein: CASSVGPGANQPQHF
V gene: TRBV30; J gene: TRBJ1-5; clone size: few; CDR3 protein: CAWSQTGANQPQHF
V gene: TRBV18; J gene: TRBJ2-1; clone size: .; CDR3 protein: CASSRTGDYNEQFF
V gene: TRBV6-5; J gene: TRBJ2-7; clone size: .; CDR3 protein: CASTTGGREYF
V gene: TRBV6-1; J gene: TRBJ1-4; clone size: .; CDR3 protein: CASSESGTGNGEKLFF
V gene: TRBV4-1; J gene: TRBJ2-1; clone size: .; CDR3 protein: CASSQLGINEQFF
V gene: TRBV4-2; J gene: TRBJ1-6; clone size: .; CDR3 protein: CASSQEQGSTYNSPLHF
V gene: TRBV6-1; J gene: TRBJ2-7; clone size: .; CDR3 protein: CASQDGHSYEQYF
V gene: TRBV5-8; J gene: TRBJ1-5; clone size: .; CDR3 protein: CASSKQGGSNQPQHF
V gene: TRBV6-1; J gene: TRBJ2-7; clone size: .; CDR3 protein: CASDSGLAGDYEQYF
V gene: TRBV27; J gene: TRBJ1-1; clone size: .; CDR3 protein: CASSLYTGRNTEAFF
V gene: TRBV6-6; J gene: TRBJ1-5; clone size: .; CDR3 protein: CASADRAFQPQHF
V gene: TRBV6-1; J gene: TRBJ2-5; clone size: .; CDR3 protein: CASSEAWALGIETQYF
V gene: TRBV5-1; J gene: TRBJ2-7; clone size: .; CDR3 protein: CASSRGTSGTNEQYF
V gene: TRBV11-2; J gene: TRBJ2-5; clone size: .; CDR3 protein: CASSLVVLAGGGETQYF
V gene: TRBV4-1; J gene: TRBJ2-3; clone size: .; CDR3 protein: CASSQGLLITDTQYF
V gene: TRBV11-3; J gene: TRBJ2-1; clone size: .; CDR3 protein: CASTAGGEQFF
V gene: TRBV28; J gene: TRBJ2-1; clone size: .; CDR3 protein: CASSPLGPDYNEQFF
V gene: TRBV28; J gene: TRBJ1-6; clone size: .; CDR3 protein: CASSSDIGSPLHF
V gene: TRBV5-1; J gene: TRBJ1-3; clone size: .; CDR3 protein: CASSLGDRDGNTIYF
V gene: TRBV6-5; J gene: TRBJ2-7; clone size: once; CDR3 protein: CASSYRGQGPYEQYF
V gene: TRBV5-4; J gene: TRBJ2-7; clone size: .; CDR3 protein: CASSGGTDKSYEQYF
V gene: TRBV7-8; J gene: TRBJ2-5; clone size: .; CDR3 protein: CASTPGRTIQETQYF
V gene: TRBV28; J gene: TRBJ2-5; clone size: .; CDR3 protein: CASRSWLGGSQETQYF
V gene: TRBV28; J gene: TRBJ1-1; clone size: few; CDR3 protein: CATRVETEAFF
V gene: TRBV7-7; J gene: TRBJ1-1; clone size: .; CDR3 protein: CASSLNGGTEAFF
V gene: TRBV11-2; J gene: TRBJ2-5; clone size: .; CDR3 protein: CASSSYWDRNQETQYF